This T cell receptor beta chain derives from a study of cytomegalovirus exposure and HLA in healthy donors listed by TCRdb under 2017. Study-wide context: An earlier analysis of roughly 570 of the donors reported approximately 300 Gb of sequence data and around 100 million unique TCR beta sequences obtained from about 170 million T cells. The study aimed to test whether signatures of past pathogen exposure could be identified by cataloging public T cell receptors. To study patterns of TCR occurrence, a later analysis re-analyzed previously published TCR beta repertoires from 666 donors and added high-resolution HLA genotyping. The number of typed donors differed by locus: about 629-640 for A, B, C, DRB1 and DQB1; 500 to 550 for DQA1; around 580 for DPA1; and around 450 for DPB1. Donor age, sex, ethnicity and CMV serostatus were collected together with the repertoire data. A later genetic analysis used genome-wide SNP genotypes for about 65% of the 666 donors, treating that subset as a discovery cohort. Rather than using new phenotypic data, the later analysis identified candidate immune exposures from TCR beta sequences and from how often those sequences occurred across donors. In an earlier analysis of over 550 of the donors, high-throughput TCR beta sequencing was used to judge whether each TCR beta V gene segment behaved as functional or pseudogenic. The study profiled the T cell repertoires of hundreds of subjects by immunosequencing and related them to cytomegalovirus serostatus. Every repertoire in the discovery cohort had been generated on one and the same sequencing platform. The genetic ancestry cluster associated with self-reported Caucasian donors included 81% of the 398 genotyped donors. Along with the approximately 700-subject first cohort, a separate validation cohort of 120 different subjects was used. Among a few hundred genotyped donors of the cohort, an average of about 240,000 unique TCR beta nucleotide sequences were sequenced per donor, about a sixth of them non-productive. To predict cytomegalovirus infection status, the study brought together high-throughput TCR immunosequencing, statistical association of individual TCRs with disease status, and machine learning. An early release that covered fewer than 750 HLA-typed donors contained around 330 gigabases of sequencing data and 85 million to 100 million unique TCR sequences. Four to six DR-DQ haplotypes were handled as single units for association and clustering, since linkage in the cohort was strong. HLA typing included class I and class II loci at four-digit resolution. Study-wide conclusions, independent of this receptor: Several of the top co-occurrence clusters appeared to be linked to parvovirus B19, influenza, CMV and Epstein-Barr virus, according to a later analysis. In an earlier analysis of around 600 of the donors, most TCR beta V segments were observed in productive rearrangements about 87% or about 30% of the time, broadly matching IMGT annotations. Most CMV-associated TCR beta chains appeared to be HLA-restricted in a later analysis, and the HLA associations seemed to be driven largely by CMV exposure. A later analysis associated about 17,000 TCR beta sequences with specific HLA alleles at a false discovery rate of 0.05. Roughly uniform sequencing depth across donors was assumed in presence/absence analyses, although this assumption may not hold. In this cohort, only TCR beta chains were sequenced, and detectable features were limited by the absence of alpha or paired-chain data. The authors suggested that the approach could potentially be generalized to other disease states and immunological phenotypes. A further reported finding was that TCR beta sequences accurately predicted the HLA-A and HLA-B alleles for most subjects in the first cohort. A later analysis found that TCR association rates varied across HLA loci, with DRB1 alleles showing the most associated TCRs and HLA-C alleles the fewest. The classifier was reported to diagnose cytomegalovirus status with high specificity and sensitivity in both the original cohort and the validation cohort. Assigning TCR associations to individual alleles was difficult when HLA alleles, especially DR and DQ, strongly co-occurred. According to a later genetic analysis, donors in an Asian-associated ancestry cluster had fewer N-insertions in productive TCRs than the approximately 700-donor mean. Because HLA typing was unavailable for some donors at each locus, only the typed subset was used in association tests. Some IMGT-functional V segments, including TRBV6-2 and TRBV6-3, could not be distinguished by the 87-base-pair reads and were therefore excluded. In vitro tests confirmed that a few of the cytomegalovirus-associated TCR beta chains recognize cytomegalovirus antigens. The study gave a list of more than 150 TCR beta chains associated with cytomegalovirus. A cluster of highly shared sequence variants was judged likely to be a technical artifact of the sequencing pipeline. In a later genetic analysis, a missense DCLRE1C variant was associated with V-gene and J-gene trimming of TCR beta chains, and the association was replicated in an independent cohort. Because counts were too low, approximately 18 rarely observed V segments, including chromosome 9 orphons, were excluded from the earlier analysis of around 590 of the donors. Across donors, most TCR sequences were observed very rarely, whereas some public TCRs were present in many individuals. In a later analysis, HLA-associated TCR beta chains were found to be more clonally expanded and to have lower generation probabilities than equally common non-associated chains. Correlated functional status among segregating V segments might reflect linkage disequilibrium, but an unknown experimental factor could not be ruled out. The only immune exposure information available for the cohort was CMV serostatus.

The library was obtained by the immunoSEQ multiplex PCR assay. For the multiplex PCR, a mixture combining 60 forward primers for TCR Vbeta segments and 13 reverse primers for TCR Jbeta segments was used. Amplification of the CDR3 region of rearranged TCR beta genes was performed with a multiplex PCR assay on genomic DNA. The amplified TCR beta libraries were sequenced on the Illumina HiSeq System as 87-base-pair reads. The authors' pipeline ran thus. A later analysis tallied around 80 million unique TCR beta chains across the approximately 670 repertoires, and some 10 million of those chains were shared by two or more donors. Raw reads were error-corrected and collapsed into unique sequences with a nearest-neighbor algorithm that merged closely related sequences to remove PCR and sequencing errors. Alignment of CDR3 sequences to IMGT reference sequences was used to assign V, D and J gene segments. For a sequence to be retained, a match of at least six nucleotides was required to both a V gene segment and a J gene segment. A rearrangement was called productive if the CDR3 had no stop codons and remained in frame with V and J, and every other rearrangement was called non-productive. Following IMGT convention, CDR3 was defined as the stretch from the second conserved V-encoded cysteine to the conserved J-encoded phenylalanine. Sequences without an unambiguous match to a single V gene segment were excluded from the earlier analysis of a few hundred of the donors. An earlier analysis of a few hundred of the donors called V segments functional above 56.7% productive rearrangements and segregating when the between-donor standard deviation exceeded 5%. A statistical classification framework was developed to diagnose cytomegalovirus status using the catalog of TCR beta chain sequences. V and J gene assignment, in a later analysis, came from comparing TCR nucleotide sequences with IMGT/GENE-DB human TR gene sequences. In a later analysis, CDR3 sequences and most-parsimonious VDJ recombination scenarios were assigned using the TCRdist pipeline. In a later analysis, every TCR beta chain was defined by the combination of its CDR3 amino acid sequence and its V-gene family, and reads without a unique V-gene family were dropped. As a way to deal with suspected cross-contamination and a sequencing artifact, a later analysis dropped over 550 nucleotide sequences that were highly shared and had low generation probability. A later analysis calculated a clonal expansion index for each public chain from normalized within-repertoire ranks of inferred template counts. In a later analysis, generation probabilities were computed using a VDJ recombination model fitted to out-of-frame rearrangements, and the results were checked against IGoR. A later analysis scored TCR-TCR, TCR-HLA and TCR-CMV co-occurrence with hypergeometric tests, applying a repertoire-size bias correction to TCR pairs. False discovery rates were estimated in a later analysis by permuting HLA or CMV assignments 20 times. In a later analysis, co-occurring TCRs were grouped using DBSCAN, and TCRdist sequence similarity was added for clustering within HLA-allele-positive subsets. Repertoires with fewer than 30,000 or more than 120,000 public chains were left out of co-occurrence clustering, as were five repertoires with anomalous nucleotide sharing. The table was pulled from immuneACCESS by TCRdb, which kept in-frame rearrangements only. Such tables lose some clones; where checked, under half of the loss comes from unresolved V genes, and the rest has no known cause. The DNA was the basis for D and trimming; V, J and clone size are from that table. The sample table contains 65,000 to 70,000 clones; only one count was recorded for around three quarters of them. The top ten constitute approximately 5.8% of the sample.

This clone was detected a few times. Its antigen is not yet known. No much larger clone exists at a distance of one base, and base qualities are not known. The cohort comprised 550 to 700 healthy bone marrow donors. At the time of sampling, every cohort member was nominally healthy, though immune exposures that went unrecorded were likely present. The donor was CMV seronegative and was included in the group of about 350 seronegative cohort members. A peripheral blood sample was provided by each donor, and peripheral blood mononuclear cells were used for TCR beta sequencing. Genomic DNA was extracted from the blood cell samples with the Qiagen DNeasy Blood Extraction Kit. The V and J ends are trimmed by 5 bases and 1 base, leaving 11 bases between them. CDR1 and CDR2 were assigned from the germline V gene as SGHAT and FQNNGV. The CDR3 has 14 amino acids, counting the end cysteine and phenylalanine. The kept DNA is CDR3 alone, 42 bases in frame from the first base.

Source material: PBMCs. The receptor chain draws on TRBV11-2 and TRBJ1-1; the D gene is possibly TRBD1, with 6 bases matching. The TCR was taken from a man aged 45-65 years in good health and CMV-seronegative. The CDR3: CASSGGQKNTEAFF. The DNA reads TGTGCCAGCAGCGGCGGACAGAAGAACACTGAAGCTTTCTTT.